The rows below give T cell receptor beta chains drawn from one sample of a study of T cell responses to AZD1222 COVID-19 vaccine. Assay: immunoSEQ multiplex PCR; the TCRdb copy retains only in-frame clones and omits some. The sample contains 150,000 or so clones, 90% to 95% of which appear only once. Source: peripheral blood, taken on day 0 of AZD1222 vaccination. These receptor sequences come from an adult in good health. CDR3s include the opening cysteine and the closing phenylalanine or tryptophan. D genes are given only for firm matches. Rows may omit the clone size; those that give it use once, few, many or a size class.

d_gene	j_gene	abundance	v_gene	CDR3nt	CDR3aa
NA	TRBJ2-5	NA	TRBV19	TGTGCCAGTAGCCCTCGGACGCAAGAGACCCAGTACTTC	CASSPRTQETQYF
TRBD1	TRBJ1-6	NA	TRBV6-5	TGTGCCAGCAGGAGGACAGGGGGCAGTTCACCCCTCCACTTT	CASRRTGGSSPLHF
NA	TRBJ1-6	NA	TRBV27	TGTGCCAGCACCCTTCGTCTTAGCAGTTATAATTCACCCCTCCACTTT	CASTLRLSSYNSPLHF
TRBD1	TRBJ1-5	NA	TRBV19	TGTGCCAGTAAGAGGCGCGTGAGCGGGACAGGGGCTCAGCCCCAGCATTTT	CASKRRVSGTGAQPQHF
NA	TRBJ1-5	NA	TRBV7-9	TGTGCCAGCAGCTACGACTGGGGCGATCAGCCCCAGCATTTT	CASSYDWGDQPQHF
NA	TRBJ1-1	NA	TRBV6-5	TGTGCCAGCACTGGTGGGGGGATTTCGAACACTGAAGCTTTCTTT	CASTGGGISNTEAFF
TRBD1	TRBJ2-1	NA	TRBV10-1	TGCGCCAGCACCGCGGGACAGGGGAATGGCGATGAGCAGTTCTTC	CASTAGQGNGDEQFF
TRBD1	TRBJ2-7	NA	TRBV6-2/TRBV6-3	TGTGCCAGCAGTTACCCTGGTTCGATGTCAAGGGGGCATGAGCAGTACTTC	CASSYPGSMSRGHEQYF
NA	TRBJ1-1	NA	TRBV5-1	TGCGCCAGCAGCCCCCCCCCTCAGGGGAGGAACACTGAAGCTTTCTTT	CASSPPPQGRNTEAFF
NA	TRBJ2-2	once	TRBV6-5	TGTGCCAGCAGACCGGGGGTAACCGGGGAGCTGTTTTTT	CASRPGVTGELFF
NA	TRBJ2-7	NA	TRBV5-1	TGCGCCAGCAGGGACAGTCCCTACGAGCAGTACTTC	CASRDSPYEQYF
NA	TRBJ2-7	NA	TRBV12-3/TRBV12-4	TGTGCCAGCAGTCCCGGGACATCCTACGAGCAGTACTTC	CASSPGTSYEQYF
NA	TRBJ2-7	NA	TRBV5-4	TGTGCCAGCAGCTTGGGGCACGAGCTTAGCTCCTACGAGCAGTACTTC	CASSLGHELSSYEQYF
TRBD1	TRBJ1-6	once	TRBV3-1/TRBV3-2	TGTGCCAGCAGCCACCAGGGACAGGGTGCCCCCCTCCACTTT	CASSHQGQGAPLHF
NA	TRBJ1-5	NA	TRBV7-9	TGTGCCAGCAGCCCCCCGGGAGGTGGCAATCAGCCCCAGCATTTT	CASSPPGGGNQPQHF
NA	TRBJ1-4	few	TRBV5-5	TGTGCCAGCAGCTTGGCGGCTACCATCGGTGAAAAACTGTTTTTT	CASSLAATIGEKLFF
TRBD1	TRBJ1-2	NA	TRBV5-4	TGTGCCAGCAGCTTGGTGACAGGGAACGGCTACACCTTC	CASSLVTGNGYTF
NA	TRBJ2-1	once	TRBV4-2	TGTGCCAGCAGCCCGGACTATATTTCCTACAATGAGCAGTTCTTC	CASSPDYISYNEQFF
TRBD2	TRBJ2-7	once	TRBV7-2	TGTGCCAGCAGCTTAGATTTAGCGGGAGGGATACCCTACGAGCAGTACTTC	CASSLDLAGGIPYEQYF
TRBD1	TRBJ1-1	NA	TRBV29-1	TGCAGCGTTCGAATTGAGGGGGCTTCTTTCTTT	CSVRIEGASFF
NA	TRBJ1-2	NA	TRBV18	TGTGCCAGCTCGCAGGAGGAAAGGGATGGCTACACCTTC	CASSQEERDGYTF